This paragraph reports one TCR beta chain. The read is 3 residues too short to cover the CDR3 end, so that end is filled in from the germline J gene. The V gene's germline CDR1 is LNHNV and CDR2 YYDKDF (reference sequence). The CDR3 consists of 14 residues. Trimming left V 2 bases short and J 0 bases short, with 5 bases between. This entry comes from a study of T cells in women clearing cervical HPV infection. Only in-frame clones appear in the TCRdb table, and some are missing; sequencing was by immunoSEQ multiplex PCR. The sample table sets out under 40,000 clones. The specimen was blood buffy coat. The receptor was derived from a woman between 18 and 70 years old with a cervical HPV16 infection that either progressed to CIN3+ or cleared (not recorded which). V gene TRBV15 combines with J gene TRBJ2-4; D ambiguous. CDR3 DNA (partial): TGTGCCACCAGCAGATCATTAGCCAAAAACATT. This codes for CATSRSLAKNI. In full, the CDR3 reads CATSRSLAKNIQYF.